This T cell receptor beta chain emerged from a study of cytomegalovirus exposure and HLA in healthy donors. Study as a whole: In a previous analysis, around 120 million unique TCR beta sequences were found from 150 million to 200 million T cells.

60 Vbeta and 13 Jbeta primers were used in PCR. Generated by immunoSEQ multiplex PCR, the TCRdb table keeps only in-frame clones and is missing some. The sample gives tens of thousands of clones, around 84% of which show up once; 2.4% is in the top ten. V lost 6 bases to trimming and J lost 4 bases, with 12 bases between them. Germline V lookup: CDR1 SNHLY, CDR2 FYNNEI. CDR3 length equals 13 residues. The sequence came from a woman aged 50 to 65 in good health and CMV-seronegative. Sequencing input: PBMCs. The chain employs TRBV2 and TRBJ1-2; D gene uncertain. In DNA, the CDR3 is TGTGCCAGCAGACCCGACGAGGGCTATGGCTACACCTTC. Translated, it gives CASRPDEGYGYTF.